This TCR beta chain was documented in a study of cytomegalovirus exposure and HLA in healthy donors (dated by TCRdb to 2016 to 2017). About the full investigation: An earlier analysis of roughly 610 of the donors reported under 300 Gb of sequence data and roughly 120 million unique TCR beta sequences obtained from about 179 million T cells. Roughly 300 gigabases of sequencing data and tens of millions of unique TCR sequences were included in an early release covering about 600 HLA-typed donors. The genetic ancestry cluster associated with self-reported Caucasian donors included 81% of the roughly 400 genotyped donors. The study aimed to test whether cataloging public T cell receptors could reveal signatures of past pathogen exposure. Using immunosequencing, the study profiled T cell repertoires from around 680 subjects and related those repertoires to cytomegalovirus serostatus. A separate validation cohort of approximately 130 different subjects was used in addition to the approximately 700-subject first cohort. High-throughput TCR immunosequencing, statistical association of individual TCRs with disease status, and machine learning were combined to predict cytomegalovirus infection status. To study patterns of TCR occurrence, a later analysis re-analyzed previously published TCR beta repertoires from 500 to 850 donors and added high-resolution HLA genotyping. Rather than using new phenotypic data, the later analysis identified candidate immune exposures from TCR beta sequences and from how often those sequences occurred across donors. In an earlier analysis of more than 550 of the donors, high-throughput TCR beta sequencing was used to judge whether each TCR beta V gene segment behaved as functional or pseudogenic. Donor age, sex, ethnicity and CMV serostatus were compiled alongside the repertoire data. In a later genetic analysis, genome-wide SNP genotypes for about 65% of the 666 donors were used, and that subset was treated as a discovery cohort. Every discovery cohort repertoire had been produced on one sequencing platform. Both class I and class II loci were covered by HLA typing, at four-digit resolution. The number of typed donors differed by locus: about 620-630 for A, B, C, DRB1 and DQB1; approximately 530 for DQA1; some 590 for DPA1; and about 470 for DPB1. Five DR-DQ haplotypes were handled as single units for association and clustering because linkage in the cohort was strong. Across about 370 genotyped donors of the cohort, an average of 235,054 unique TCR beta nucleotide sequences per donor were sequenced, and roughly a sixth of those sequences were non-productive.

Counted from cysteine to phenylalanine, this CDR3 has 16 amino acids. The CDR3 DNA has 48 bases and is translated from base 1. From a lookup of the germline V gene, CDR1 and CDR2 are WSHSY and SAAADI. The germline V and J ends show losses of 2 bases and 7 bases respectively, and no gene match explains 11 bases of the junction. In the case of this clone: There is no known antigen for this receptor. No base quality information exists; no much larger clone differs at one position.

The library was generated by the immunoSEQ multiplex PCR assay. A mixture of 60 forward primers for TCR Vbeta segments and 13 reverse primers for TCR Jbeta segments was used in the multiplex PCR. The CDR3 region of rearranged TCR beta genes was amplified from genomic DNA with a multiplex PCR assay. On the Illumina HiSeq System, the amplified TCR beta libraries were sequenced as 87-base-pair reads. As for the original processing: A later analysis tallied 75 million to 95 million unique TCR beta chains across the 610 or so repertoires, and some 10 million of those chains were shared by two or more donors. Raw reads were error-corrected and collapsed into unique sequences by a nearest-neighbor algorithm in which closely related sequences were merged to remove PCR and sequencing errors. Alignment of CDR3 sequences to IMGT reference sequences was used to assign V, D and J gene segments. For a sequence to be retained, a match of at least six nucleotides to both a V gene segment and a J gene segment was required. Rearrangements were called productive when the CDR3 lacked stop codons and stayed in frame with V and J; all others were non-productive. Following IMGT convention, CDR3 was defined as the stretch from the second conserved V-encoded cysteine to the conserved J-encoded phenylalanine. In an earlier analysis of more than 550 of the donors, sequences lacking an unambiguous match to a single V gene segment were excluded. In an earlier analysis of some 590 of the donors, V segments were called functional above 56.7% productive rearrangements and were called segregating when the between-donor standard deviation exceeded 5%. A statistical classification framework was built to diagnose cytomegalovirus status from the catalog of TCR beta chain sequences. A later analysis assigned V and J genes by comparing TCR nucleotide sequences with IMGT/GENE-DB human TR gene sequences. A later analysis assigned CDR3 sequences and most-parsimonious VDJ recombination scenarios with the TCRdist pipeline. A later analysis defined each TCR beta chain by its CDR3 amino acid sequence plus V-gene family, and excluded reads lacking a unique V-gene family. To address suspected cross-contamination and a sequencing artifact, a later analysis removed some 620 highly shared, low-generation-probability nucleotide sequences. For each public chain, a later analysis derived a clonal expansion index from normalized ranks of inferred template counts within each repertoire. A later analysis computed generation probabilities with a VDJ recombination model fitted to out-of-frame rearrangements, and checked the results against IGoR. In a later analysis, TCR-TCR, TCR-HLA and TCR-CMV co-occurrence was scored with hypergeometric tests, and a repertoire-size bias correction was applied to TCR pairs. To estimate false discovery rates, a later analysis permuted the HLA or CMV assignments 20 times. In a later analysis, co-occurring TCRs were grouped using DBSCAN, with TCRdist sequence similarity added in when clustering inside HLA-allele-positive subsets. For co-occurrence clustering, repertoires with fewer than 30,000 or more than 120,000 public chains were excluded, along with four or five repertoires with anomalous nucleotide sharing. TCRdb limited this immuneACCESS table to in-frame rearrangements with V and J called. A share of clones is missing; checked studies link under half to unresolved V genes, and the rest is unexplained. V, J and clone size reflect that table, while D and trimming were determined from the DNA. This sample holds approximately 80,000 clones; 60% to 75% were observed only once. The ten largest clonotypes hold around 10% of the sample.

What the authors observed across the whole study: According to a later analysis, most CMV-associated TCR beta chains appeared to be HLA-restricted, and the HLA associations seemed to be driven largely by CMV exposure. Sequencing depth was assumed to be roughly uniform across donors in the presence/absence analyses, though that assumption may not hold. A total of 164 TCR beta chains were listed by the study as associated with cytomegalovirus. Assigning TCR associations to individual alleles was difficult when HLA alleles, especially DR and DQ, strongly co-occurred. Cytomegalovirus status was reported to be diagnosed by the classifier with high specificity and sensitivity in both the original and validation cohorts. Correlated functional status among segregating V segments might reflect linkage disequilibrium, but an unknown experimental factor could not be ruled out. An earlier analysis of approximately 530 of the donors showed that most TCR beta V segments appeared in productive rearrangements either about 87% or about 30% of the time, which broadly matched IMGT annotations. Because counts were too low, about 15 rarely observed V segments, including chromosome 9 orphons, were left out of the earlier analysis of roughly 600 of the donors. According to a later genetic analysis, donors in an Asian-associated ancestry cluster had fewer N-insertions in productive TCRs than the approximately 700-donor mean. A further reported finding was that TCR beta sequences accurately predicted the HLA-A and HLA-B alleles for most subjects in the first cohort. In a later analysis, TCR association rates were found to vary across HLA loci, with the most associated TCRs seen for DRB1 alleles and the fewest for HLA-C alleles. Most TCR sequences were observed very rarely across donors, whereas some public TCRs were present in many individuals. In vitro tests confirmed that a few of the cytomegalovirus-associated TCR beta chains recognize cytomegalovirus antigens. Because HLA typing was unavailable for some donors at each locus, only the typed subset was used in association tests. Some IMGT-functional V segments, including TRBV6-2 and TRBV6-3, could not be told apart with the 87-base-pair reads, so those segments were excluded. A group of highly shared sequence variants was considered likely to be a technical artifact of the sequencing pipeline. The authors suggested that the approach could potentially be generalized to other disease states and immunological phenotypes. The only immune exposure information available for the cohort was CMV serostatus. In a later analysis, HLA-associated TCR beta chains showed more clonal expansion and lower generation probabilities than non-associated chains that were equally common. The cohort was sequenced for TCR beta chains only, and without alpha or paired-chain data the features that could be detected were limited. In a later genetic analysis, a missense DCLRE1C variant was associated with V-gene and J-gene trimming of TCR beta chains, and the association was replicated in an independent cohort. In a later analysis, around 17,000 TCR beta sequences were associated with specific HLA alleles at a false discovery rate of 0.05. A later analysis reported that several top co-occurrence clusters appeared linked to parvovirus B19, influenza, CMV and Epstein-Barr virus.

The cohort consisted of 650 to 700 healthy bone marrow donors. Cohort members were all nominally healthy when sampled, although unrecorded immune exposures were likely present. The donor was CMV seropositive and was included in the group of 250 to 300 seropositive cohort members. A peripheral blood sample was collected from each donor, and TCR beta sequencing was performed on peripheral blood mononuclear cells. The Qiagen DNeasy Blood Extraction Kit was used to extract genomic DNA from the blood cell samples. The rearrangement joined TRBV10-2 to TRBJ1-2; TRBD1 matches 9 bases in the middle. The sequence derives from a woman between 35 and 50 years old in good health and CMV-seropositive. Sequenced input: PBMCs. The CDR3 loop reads CASSERKGQGRVGYTF. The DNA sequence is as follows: TGCGCCAGCAGTGAGCGTAAAGGACAGGGGCGAGTTGGCTACACCTTC.